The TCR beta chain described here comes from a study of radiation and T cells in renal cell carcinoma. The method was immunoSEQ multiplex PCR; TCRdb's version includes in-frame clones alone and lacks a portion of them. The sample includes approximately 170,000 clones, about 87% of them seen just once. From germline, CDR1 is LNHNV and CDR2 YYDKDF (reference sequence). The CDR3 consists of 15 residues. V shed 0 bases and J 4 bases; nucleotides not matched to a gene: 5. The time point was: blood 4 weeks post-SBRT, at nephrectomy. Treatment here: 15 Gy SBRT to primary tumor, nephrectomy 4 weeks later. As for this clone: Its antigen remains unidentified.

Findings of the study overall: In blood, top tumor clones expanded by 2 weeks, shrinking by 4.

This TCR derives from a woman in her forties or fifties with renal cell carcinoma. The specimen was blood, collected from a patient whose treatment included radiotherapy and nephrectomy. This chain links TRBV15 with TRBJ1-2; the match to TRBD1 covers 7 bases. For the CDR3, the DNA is TGTGCCACCAGCAGAGAGGAGGGGGCAGGCTATGGCTACACCTTC. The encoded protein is CATSREEGAGYGYTF.